The 17 T cell receptor beta chains in this list originate from one sample, sequenced in a study of stem cell transplantation in POMP-related autoinflammatory disease. The method was immunoSEQ multiplex PCR; TCRdb's version includes in-frame clones alone and lacks a portion of them. The sample has some 31,000 clones, about 91% seen once. Sequences were derived from CD4+ T cells from PBMCs, sampled before stem cell transplantation. The source of these receptors is a human donor with POMP-related autoinflammation and immune dysregulation (PRAID).

The chain uses TRBV7-9 and TRBJ2-1; no clear D gene. The V gene lost 2 bases and the J gene lost 2 bases, with 16 bases spanning the gap. The CDR3 totals 17 residues. Germline lookup yields CDR1 SEHNR and CDR2 FQNEAQ (reference sequence). Here the CDR3 reads CASSLRPLIDPYNEQFF. The CDR3 DNA reads TGTGCCAGCAGCTTACGCCCCCTTATAGATCCCTACAATGAGCAGTTCTTC.

The rearrangement joins TRBV4-2 to TRBJ1-3; 9 bases agree with TRBD1. Germline V gives CDR1 LGHNA, CDR2 YNFKEQ. V trimming: 4 bases; J trimming: 8 bases; junction bases outside the gene matches: 12. This CDR3 region has 16 residues. Here the CDR3 reads CASSRGPGQGGDTIYF. The CDR3, as DNA: TGTGCCAGCAGCCGGGGGCCGGGACAGGGAGGGGACACCATATATTTT.

The chain uses TRBV5-1 and TRBJ1-5; 8 positions agree with TRBD1. Germline V lookup: CDR1 SGHRS, CDR2 YFSETQ. The CDR3 length is 16 residues. V lost 1 base to trimming and J lost 0 bases; unmatched junction nucleotides: 3. Here the CDR3 reads CASSLRTGNSNQPQHF. The CDR3 bases are TGCGCCAGCAGCTTGCGGACAGGGAATAGCAATCAGCCCCAGCATTTT. Looking up the rest from reference TRBV5-1 and TRBJ1-5 gives the full variable domain: KAGVTQTPRYLIKTRGQQVTLSCSPISGHRSVSWYQQTPGQGLQFLFEYFSETQRNKGNFPGRFSGRQFSNSRSEMNVSTLELGDSALYLCASSLRTGNSNQPQHFGDGTRLSIL.

The chain carries TRBV5-1 and TRBJ1-3; 9 bases line up with TRBD1. Germline CDR1 reads SGHRS; CDR2 reads YFSETQ. The CDR3 has 14 amino acids. The V segment lost 4 bases and the J segment 8 bases; nucleotides outside the gene matches: 7. The CDR3 loop reads CASSRTGEGDTIYF. The DNA of the CDR3 is TGCGCCAGCAGCCGGACAGGGGAGGGAGACACCATATATTTT.

CDR3 in amino acids: CASSLQGLSETQYF. The CDR3 region has the DNA TGCGCCAGCAGCTTGCAGGGGCTCTCGGAGACCCAGTACTTC. The chain employs TRBV5-1 and TRBJ2-5, with D perhaps matching TRBD1 (6 bases). Germline-derived CDR1 and CDR2 are SGHRS and YFSETQ. This CDR3 spans 14 amino acids. V lost 1 base, J lost 5 bases, and 12 bases lay in between.

The V and J genes are TRBV7-3 and TRBJ2-5; D ambiguous. Germline V CDR1 and CDR2: SGHTA, FQGTGA. This CDR3 contains 15 residues. Between the trimmed V and J ends, which lost 0 bases and 1 base, there was a span of 9 bases. The DNA of the CDR3 is TGTGCCAGCAGCTTAACCTCCAGTCCCCAAGAGACCCAGTACTTC. As protein: CASSLTSSPQETQYF.

This clone came up once. This rearrangement joins TRBV7-9 to TRBJ1-2; D is possibly TRBD1 (5 bases). CDR1 and CDR2 from the germline V gene are SEHNR and FQNEAQ (reference sequence). CDR3 length: 14 amino acids. The V gene lost 5 bases and the J gene lost 6 bases, with 16 bases spanning the gap. The CDR3, as DNA: TGTGCCAGCAGCCAGGACAATTACCGGGATGGCTACACCTTC. Protein sequence: CASSQDNYRDGYTF. The variable domain in full, completed from reference TRBV7-9 and TRBJ1-2, reads DTGVSQNPRHKITKRGQNVTFRCDPISEHNRLYWYRQTLGQGPEFLTYFQNEAQLEKSRLLSDRFSAERPKGSFSTLEIQRTEQGDSAMYLCASSQDNYRDGYTFGSGTRLTVV.

This clone showed up just a few times. The gene calls are TRBV5-1 and TRBJ1-6; D unresolved. The CDR3 has 16 residues. Germline V CDR1 and CDR2: SGHRS, YFSETQ. Trimming took 0 bases from V and 0 from J, leaving 7 bases between them. The CDR3 DNA is TGCGCCAGCAGCTTGGCCTTAAGCTCCTATAATTCACCCCTCCACTTT. It encodes CASSLALSSYNSPLHF.

V usage is TRBV2 and J usage is TRBJ2-5; weak D call: TRBD1 (6 bases). Trimming shortened V by 7 bases and J by 5 bases, and 20 bases separated the two germline ends. CDR1 is SNHLY and CDR2 is FYNNEI in the germline V gene. This CDR3 comprises 15 residues. CDR3 nucleotides: TGTGCCAGCACCTCCGGGCAGGGGAGTGCGGAGACCCAGTACTTC. It encodes CASTSGQGSAETQYF.

The chain uses TRBV29-1 and TRBJ2-5; D possibly uses TRBD1 or TRBD2 (6 bases each). V was pared by 7 bases and J by 5 bases, with 14 bases between. Germline V gene data show CDR1 as SQVTM and CDR2 as ANQGSEA. CDR3 length equals 12 residues. The chain's CDR3 is CSAEGGLETQYF. Written as DNA, the CDR3 is TGCAGCGCCGAAGGGGGGTTGGAGACCCAGTACTTC.

The rearrangement links TRBV5-1 to TRBJ2-5; D unresolved. The CDR3 extends over 16 amino acids. Germline CDR1 reads SGHRS; CDR2 reads YFSETQ. V was pared by 4 bases and J by 2 bases, with 18 bases between. This CDR3 is CASSPMAAERQETQYF. The CDR3 bases are TGCGCCAGCAGCCCTATGGCGGCAGAGCGACAAGAGACCCAGTACTTC.

The rearrangement joins TRBV10-1 to TRBJ2-7; D not resolved. V was trimmed by 6 bases and J by 4 bases, leaving 7 bases between them. The CDR3 extends over 11 amino acids. Germline CDR1 is WNHNN and CDR2 is SYGVQD (reference sequence). The CDR3 DNA follows: TGCGCCAGCAGAACCTTGTACGAGCAGTACTTC. This codes for CASRTLYEQYF.

CDR3 DNA sequence: TGTGCCAGCAGTGCGGGACTAGCGGGCTACGAGCAGTACTTC. Its translation: CASSAGLAGYEQYF. The chain has TRBV2 and TRBJ2-7; 12 nucleotides line up with TRBD2. J lost 3 bases, V lost 4 bases, and 1 base had no gene match. This CDR3 is 14 amino acids long. Germline CDR1 is SNHLY and CDR2 is FYNNEI. The full variable domain, in which reference TRBV2 and TRBJ2-7 provide the parts outside the CDR3, is EPEVTQTPSHQVTQMGQEVILRCVPISNHLYFYWYRQILGQKVEFLVSFYNNEISEKSEIFDDQFSVERPDGSNFTLKIRSTKLEDSAMYFCASSAGLAGYEQYFGPGTRLTVT.

This clone appeared a single time. The V gene is TRBV6-6, the J gene TRBJ2-2; D call uncertain. Trimming cost V 7 bases and J 0 bases, with 6 bases left between them. The CDR3 length is 13 residues. CDR1 and CDR2 from the germline V gene are MNHNY and SVGAGI (reference sequence). CDR3 in DNA: TGTGCCAGCACGATAGCGAACACCGGGGAGCTGTTTTTT. Amino acid sequence: CASTIANTGELFF.

The chain recombines TRBV6-1 with TRBJ2-3, with TRBD2 matching 10 bases. The CDR3 has 18 amino acids. Trimming at V came to 2 bases and at J to 1 base, leaving 9 bases not matched to a gene. Per germline, CDR1 MNHNS and CDR2 SASEGT. The CDR3 loop is CASSELIAGGLGTDTQYF. DNA of the CDR3: TGTGCCAGCAGTGAATTAATAGCGGGAGGCTTGGGCACAGATACGCAGTATTTT.

V is TRBV2 and J is TRBJ2-1, with 9 bases matching TRBD1. The CDR3 length is 14 residues. Germline CDR1 and CDR2: SNHLY and FYNNEI. Trimming at V came to 6 bases and at J to 8 bases, leaving 8 bases not matched to a gene. CDR3 amino acids: CASRARTGVDEQFF. In DNA form, the CDR3 reads TGTGCCAGCAGGGCTAGGACAGGGGTGGATGAGCAGTTCTTC.

This clone was seen only once. V gene TRBV19 combines with J gene TRBJ2-6; D is unclear. This CDR3 is built from 13 residues. Germline V CDR1 and CDR2: LNHDA, SQIVND (reference sequence). V lost 6 bases to trimming and J lost 1 base, with 4 bases between them. The CDR3 region has the DNA TGTGCCAGTAGACCTTCTGGGGCCAACGTCCTGACTTTC. It codes for CASRPSGANVLTF.